Following are 31 T cell receptor beta chains from one sample sequenced in a study of multiple sclerosis patients with progressive multifocal leukoencephalopathy (dated by TCRdb to about 2019). The time point label for this specimen denotes: time of PML onset. The treatment or condition label here, explained by the study, means: on natalizumab therapy at sampling. Libraries were prepared through the immunoSEQ multiplex PCR assay. Here the immuneACCESS table is served through TCRdb, limited to in-frame sequences with V and J called. Missing clones are a known gap in these copies; in checked studies unresolved V genes cover under half, and the rest lacks a known reason. The sample includes approximately 31,000 clones, with about 90% observed a single time. 3% to 3.5% of the sample goes to the ten largest clones. The specimen was PBMCs, collected from a patient treated with natalizumab. All receptors come from a human donor with progressive multifocal leukoencephalopathy.

The genes are TRBV29-1 and TRBJ1-5, with D perhaps TRBD1 (6 bases). The CDR3 runs to 15 residues. V lost 4 bases to trimming and J lost 0 bases, with 13 bases between them. Per germline, CDR1 SQVTM and CDR2 ANQGSEA. This chain's CDR3 is CSVATGRNSNQPQHF. The CDR3 DNA is TGCAGCGTTGCCACAGGGAGAAATAGCAATCAGCCCCAGCATTTT.

The genes are TRBV7-8 and TRBJ2-1; 10 bases agree with TRBD2. Germline-derived CDR1 and CDR2 are SGHVS and FQNEAQ. This CDR3 contains 16 residues. The ends lost 1 base at V and 3 bases at J; junction bases unmatched: 3. CDR3 region: CASSLVRLAGYNEQFF. Here the CDR3 DNA reads TGTGCCAGCAGCTTAGTGCGACTAGCGGGCTACAATGAGCAGTTCTTC.

The V and J genes are TRBV5-1 and TRBJ2-7; D is unclear. Germline V gives CDR1 SGHRS, CDR2 YFSETQ. The CDR3 contains 14 residues. The CDR3 sequence is CATSDGSAVYEQYF. The CDR3 bases are TGCGCTACGTCTGACGGCTCAGCTGTTTACGAGCAGTACTTC.

The V gene is TRBV2, the J gene TRBJ1-2, with unresolved D. CDR3 length: 12 residues. Trimming cost V 4 bases and J 2 bases, with 5 bases left between them. CDR1 and CDR2 (germline): SNHLY, FYNNEI. The CDR3 nucleotides read TGTGCCAGCAGTGCAGGAAACTATGGCTACACCTTC. Protein: CASSAGNYGYTF.

The CDR3 DNA sequence: TGCGCCAGCAGCTTGGACAGGGGGGATTACGAGCAGTACTTC. This translates into CASSLDRGDYEQYF. V gene TRBV5-1 combines with J gene TRBJ2-7; 8 positions agree with TRBD1. Germline V gene data show CDR1 as SGHRS and CDR2 as YFSETQ. There are 14 residues in the CDR3. J gave up 4 bases and V 0 bases, and 3 bases lay outside the gene matches.

J is TRBJ2-7 and V is TRBV7-2; TRBD2 matches 12 bases. The J segment lost 5 bases and the V segment lost 2 bases, leaving 4 bases of the junction unmatched. This CDR3 region has 15 residues. Germline-derived CDR1 and CDR2 are SGHTA and FQGNSA. The CDR3 spells CASSLPTSGSNEQYF. The DNA of the CDR3 is TGTGCCAGCAGCTTACCGACTAGCGGGAGTAACGAGCAGTACTTC.

The chain combines TRBV5-4 with TRBJ2-1, with a possible D match to TRBD1 (5 bases). The germline V gene encodes CDR1 SGHNT and CDR2 YYREEE (reference sequence). This CDR3 is 13 amino acids long. V gave up 4 bases and J gave up 6 bases, with 11 bases separating them. DNA for the CDR3: TGTGCCAGCAGCACCCGGACACGCAATGAGCAGTTCTTC. It is translated as CASSTRTRNEQFF.

This chain joins TRBV9 and TRBJ1-2; the D is unclear. The CDR3 is 12 amino acids. Germline values: CDR1 SGDLS, CDR2 YYNGEE. Trimming pared 4 bases from V and 6 bases from J, leaving 10 bases between. CDR3 sequence reads: CASSFDEDGYTF. The CDR3 DNA reads as TGTGCCAGCAGCTTTGACGAGGATGGCTACACCTTC. Filled out from reference TRBV9 and TRBJ1-2, the complete variable domain reads DSGVTQTPKHLITATGQRVTLRCSPRSGDLSVYWYQQSLDQGLQFLIQYYNGEERAKGNILERFSAQQFPDLHSELNLSSLELGDSALYFCASSFDEDGYTFGSGTRLTVV.

This clone showed up just a few times. J is TRBJ2-3 and V is TRBV2; 9 positions agree with TRBD2. Germline lookup yields CDR1 SNHLY and CDR2 FYNNEI. The CDR3 length is 15 residues. V shed 3 bases and J 2 bases; nucleotides not matched to a gene: 3. The CDR3 bases are TGTGCCAGCAGTGACAAGCGGGAGGTCACAGATACGCAGTATTTT. Encoded protein: CASSDKREVTDTQYF.

The rearrangement uses TRBV5-5 and TRBJ1-2; TRBD1 might be the D (5 bases). Germline V gene data show CDR1 as SGHKS and CDR2 as YYEKEE (reference sequence). The CDR3 has 12 residues. V lost 2 bases and J 9 bases, leaving 11 bases between the germline ends. The CDR3 sequence: CASSLTKGRYTF. In nucleotides, the CDR3 is TGTGCCAGCAGCTTAACGAAGGGGCGCTACACCTTC.

The chain employs TRBV27 and TRBJ2-7; 7 nucleotides line up with TRBD1. The CDR3 consists of 17 residues. Germline CDR1 and CDR2: MNHEY and SMNVEV (reference sequence). The V gene end was trimmed by 6 bases and the J gene end by 3 bases; junction bases not matched to a gene: 17. DNA of the CDR3: TGTGCCAGCAGCCAAATGCCTTTTGGGACAGCGAACTACGAGCAGTACTTC. Protein sequence: CASSQMPFGTANYEQYF.

The V call is TRBV18, the J call TRBJ2-2; D is undetermined. The V gene's germline CDR1 is KGHSH and CDR2 LQKENI. The CDR3 extends over 11 amino acids. V was shortened by 2 bases and J by 6 bases, with 1 base between the two germline ends. CDR3: CASSPSGELFF. The CDR3 nucleotides are TGTGCCAGCTCACCATCCGGGGAGCTGTTTTTT.

The rearrangement links TRBV2 to TRBJ1-1, with a tentative D call TRBD1 (6 bases). The CDR3 totals 14 residues. V was cut by 4 bases and J by 1 base, with 10 bases left in between. CDR1 SNHLY and CDR2 FYNNEI come from the germline V gene. CDR3 sequence reads: CASSGRGSNTEAFF. For the CDR3, the DNA is TGTGCCAGCAGTGGGAGGGGGTCGAACACTGAAGCTTTCTTT.

The chain has TRBV18 and TRBJ2-5; D call uncertain. With the DNA end fitting TRBJ2-7 better, the J assignment may be wrong. Germline V gene sequence: CDR1 KGHSH, CDR2 LQKENI. CDR3 size: 14 residues. CDR3 in amino acids: CASSPPAHFYEQYF. CDR3 sequence (DNA): TGTGCCAGCTCACCACCGGCCCACTTCTACGAGCAGTACTTC.

This clone has only one observation. The chain has TRBV7-9 and TRBJ2-1; TRBD2 aligns across 8 bases. The CDR3 has 15 residues. CDR1 is SEHNR, CDR2 FQNEAQ, per germline (reference sequence). V gave up 3 bases and J gave up 5 bases; unmatched junction bases: 6. This chain's CDR3 is CASSFSGGPHNEQFF. For the CDR3, the DNA is TGTGCCAGCAGCTTCTCGGGAGGGCCCCACAATGAGCAGTTCTTC.

Worth noting for this clone: The same CDR3 can be traced to other DNA sequences in this sample. The chain joins TRBV2 to TRBJ2-1; D is possibly TRBD2 (6 bases). V lost 6 bases and J lost 0, with 9 bases in between. This CDR3 is built from 14 residues. Germline-derived CDR1 and CDR2 are SNHLY and FYNNEI. CDR3: CASRLASSYNEQFF. CDR3 nucleotide sequence: TGTGCCAGCAGGCTAGCGTCCTCCTACAATGAGCAGTTCTTC. Full variable domain (outside the CDR3, taken from reference TRBV2 and TRBJ2-1): EPEVTQTPSHQVTQMGQEVILRCVPISNHLYFYWYRQILGQKVEFLVSFYNNEISEKSEIFDDQFSVERPDGSNFTLKIRSTKLEDSAMYFCASRLASSYNEQFFGPGTRLTVL.

The chain carries TRBV5-4 and TRBJ2-2; TRBD2 matches at 11 bases. V trimming: 2 bases; J trimming: 3 bases; junction bases outside the gene matches: 6. The CDR3 contains 17 residues. Looked up from germline, CDR1 is SGHNT and CDR2 is YYREEE (reference sequence). The CDR3, as DNA: TGTGCCAGCAGCTTTAGGGGGACTAGCGGTCACACCGGGGAGCTGTTTTTT. As protein: CASSFRGTSGHTGELFF.

This rearrangement joins TRBV5-1 to TRBJ1-5; no reliable D call. The CDR3 is made up of 13 amino acids. Trimming took off 0 bases at V and 7 bases at J, with 8 bases between the two ends. Germline V CDR1 and CDR2: SGHRS, YFSETQ. The CDR3 here is CASSLGPAQPQHF. The DNA for the CDR3 is TGCGCCAGCAGCTTGGGGCCCGCGCAGCCCCAGCATTTT.

This clone was seen a single time. The gene calls are TRBV11-2 and TRBJ2-3; no reliable D call. The germline gives CDR1 SGHAT, CDR2 FQNNGV. The CDR3 has 13 amino acids. The ends were cut back, 5 bases at V and 1 base at J, with 7 bases in the middle. In DNA form, the CDR3 reads TGTGCCAGCAGCCCGCCGGGCACAGATACGCAGTATTTT. Amino acids: CASSPPGTDTQYF. Full variable domain (remainder filled in from reference TRBV11-2 and TRBJ2-3): EAGVAQSPRYKIIEKRQSVAFWCNPISGHATLYWYQQILGQGPKLLIQFQNNGVVDDSQLPKDRFSAERLKGVDSTLKIQPAKLEDSAVYLCASSPPGTDTQYFGPGTRLTVL.

Only one count was recorded for this clone. The chain recombines TRBV9 with TRBJ2-1; TRBD1 might be the D (6 bases). Per germline, CDR1 SGDLS and CDR2 YYNGEE. V dropped 4 bases and J dropped 5 bases, with 13 bases sitting between them. This CDR3 is 14 amino acids long. The CDR3 sequence: CASSPHRAHNEQFF. CDR3 nucleotides: TGTGCCAGCAGCCCGCACAGGGCTCACAATGAGCAGTTCTTC.

The chain combines TRBV2 with TRBJ2-3; D may be TRBD2 (6 bases). Looked up from germline, CDR1 is SNHLY and CDR2 is FYNNEI. This CDR3 comprises 16 residues. The V gene lost 0 bases and the J gene lost 2 bases, with 12 bases spanning the gap. CDR3 protein: CASSEAGTLNTDTQYF. CDR3 in DNA: TGTGCCAGCAGTGAAGCAGGGACTCTGAACACAGATACGCAGTATTTT.

The chain links TRBV28 to TRBJ1-1; D is undetermined. Germline V gives CDR1 MDHEN, CDR2 SYDVKM. V gave up 8 bases and J gave up 0 bases, with 4 bases separating them. This CDR3 spans 11 amino acids. The CDR3 DNA follows: TGTGCCAGCCTGGTGAACACTGAAGCTTTCTTT. Amino acid sequence: CASLVNTEAFF.

V and J are TRBV18 and TRBJ2-1; D is possibly TRBD1 or TRBD2 (5 bases each). CDR3 length: 13 amino acids. V lost 3 bases to trimming and J lost 9 bases, with 12 bases between them. CDR1 and CDR2 (germline): KGHSH, LQKENI. CDR3 DNA sequence: TGTGCCAGCTCACCCGGGACCCCTGTTGAGCAGTTCTTC. Encoded protein: CASSPGTPVEQFF.

The V call is TRBV6-5, the J call TRBJ1-2, with D hard to call. The V and J ends lost 0 bases and 6 bases respectively, with 14 bases between them. Germline lookup yields CDR1 MNHEY and CDR2 SVGAGI. This CDR3 region has 15 residues. CDR3 residues: CASSYSRSENHGYTF. As DNA, the CDR3 is TGTGCCAGCAGTTACTCGAGAAGCGAAAATCATGGCTACACCTTC.

The chain has TRBV4-3 and TRBJ2-1; D is possibly TRBD1 (5 bases). The CDR3 is made up of 14 amino acids. V dropped 2 bases and J dropped 8 bases, with 13 bases sitting between them. Germline CDR1 reads LGHNA; CDR2 reads YSLEER. Here the CDR3 reads CASSQQGPLDEQFF. CDR3 DNA sequence: TGCGCCAGCAGCCAACAGGGTCCCCTAGATGAGCAGTTCTTC.

The chain uses TRBV18 and TRBJ1-2; D uncertain. Germline CDR1 reads KGHSH; CDR2 reads LQKENI. Trimming left V 6 bases short and J 1 base short, with 9 bases between. The CDR3 runs to 13 residues. As DNA, the CDR3 is TGTGCCAGCTCCCCCGCTAATAACTATGGCTACACCTTC. Its translation is CASSPANNYGYTF.

This clone was detected a few times. J is TRBJ2-3 and V is TRBV9, with TRBD1 as a possible D gene (6 bases). The CDR3 is made up of 13 amino acids. V shed 6 bases and J shed 5 bases, with 13 bases lying between them. Germline CDR1 is SGDLS and CDR2 is YYNGEE. CDR3 residues: CASNSGAKDTQYF. The CDR3 nucleotides read TGTGCCAGCAATTCAGGGGCTAAAGATACGCAGTATTTT.

This chain joins TRBV27 and TRBJ1-1; D gene ambiguous. CDR1 is MNHEY, CDR2 SMNVEV, per germline (reference sequence). Trimming shortened V by 6 bases and J by 4 bases, and 18 bases separated the two germline ends. This CDR3 is built from 15 residues. The CDR3 region is CASSLSHAGSTEAFF. The CDR3 DNA sequence: TGTGCCAGCAGCCTATCTCACGCAGGTAGCACTGAAGCTTTCTTT.

The count of this clone is one. The J gene is TRBJ1-1, the V gene TRBV25-1; TRBD1 agrees at 7 bases. The CDR3 covers 14 residues. V was clipped by 1 base and J by 5 bases; unmatched bases: 4. The germline gives CDR1 MGHDK, CDR2 SYGVNS. This chain's CDR3 is CASSESSTGTEAFF. The CDR3 coding sequence is TGTGCCAGCAGTGAATCCTCGACAGGGACTGAAGCTTTCTTT.

Here the CDR3 DNA reads TGTGCCAGTAGTATATCCCTGACAGCAGAAGCTTTCTTT. Translating gives CASSISLTAEAFF. The V and J genes are TRBV19 and TRBJ1-1; possibly TRBD1 for D (5 bases). Deletions cut 2 bases from V and 8 bases from J, with 12 bases between. The CDR3 length is 13 residues. Germline loops: CDR1 LNHDA, CDR2 SQIVND (reference sequence).

The chain links TRBV19 to TRBJ2-1; D possibly matches TRBD1 or TRBD2 (5 bases each). The CDR3 consists of 16 residues. V was trimmed by 1 base and J by 7 bases, leaving 17 bases between them. The germline gives CDR1 LNHDA, CDR2 SQIVND (reference sequence). CDR3: CASSIGRGWGGNEQFF. Here the CDR3 DNA reads TGTGCCAGTAGTATAGGCCGAGGATGGGGCGGGAATGAGCAGTTCTTC.